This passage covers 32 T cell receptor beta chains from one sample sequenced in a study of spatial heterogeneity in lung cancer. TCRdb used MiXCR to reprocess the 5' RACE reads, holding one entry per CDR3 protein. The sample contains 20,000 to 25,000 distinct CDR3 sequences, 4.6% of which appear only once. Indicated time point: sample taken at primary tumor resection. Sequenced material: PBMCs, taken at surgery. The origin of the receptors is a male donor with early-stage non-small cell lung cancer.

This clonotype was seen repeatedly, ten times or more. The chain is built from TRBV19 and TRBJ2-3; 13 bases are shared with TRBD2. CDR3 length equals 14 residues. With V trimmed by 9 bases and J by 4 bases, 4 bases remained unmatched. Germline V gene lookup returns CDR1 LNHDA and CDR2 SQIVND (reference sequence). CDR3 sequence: CASRLAGGSDTQYF. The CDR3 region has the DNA TGTGCCAGCCGACTAGCGGGAGGCTCAGATACGCAGTATTTT.

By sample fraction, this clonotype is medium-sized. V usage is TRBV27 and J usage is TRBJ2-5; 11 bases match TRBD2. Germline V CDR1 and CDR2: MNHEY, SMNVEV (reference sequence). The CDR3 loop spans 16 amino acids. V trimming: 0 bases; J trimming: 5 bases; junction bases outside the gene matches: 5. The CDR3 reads CASSLSIAGGQETQYF. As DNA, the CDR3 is TGTGCCAGCAGTTTATCTATAGCGGGGGGGCAGGAGACCCAGTACTTC.

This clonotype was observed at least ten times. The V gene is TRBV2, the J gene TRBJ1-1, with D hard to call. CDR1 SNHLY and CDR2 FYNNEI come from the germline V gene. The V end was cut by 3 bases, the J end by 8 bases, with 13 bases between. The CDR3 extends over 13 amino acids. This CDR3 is CASSDRLLLEAFF. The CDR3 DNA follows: TGTGCCAGCAGTGACAGGTTGTTGTTGGAAGCTTTCTTT. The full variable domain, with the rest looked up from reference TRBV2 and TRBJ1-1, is EPEVTQTPSHQVTQMGQEVILRCVPISNHLYFYWYRQILGQKVEFLVSFYNNEISEKSEIFDDQFSVERPDGSNFTLKIRSTKLEDSAMYFCASSDRLLLEAFFGQGTRLTVV.

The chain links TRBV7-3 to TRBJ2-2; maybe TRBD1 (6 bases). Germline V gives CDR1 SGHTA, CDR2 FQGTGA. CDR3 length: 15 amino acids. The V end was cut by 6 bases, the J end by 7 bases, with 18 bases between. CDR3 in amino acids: CASSPQGTLGGELFF. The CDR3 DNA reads TGTGCCAGCAGTCCCCAGGGGACCCTGGGCGGGGAGCTGTTTTTT.

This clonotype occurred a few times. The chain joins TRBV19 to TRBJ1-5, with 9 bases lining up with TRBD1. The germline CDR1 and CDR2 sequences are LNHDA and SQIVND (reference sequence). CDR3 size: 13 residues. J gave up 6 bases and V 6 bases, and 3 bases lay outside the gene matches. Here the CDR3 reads CASRGTGSQPQHF. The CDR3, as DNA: TGTGCCAGTAGAGGGACAGGGAGTCAGCCCCAGCATTTT.

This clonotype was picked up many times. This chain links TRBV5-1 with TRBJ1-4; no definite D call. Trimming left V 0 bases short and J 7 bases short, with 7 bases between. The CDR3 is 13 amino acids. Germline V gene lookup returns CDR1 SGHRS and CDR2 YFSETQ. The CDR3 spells CASSLELFEKLFF. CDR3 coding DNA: TGCGCCAGCAGCTTGGAACTCTTTGAAAAACTGTTTTTT.

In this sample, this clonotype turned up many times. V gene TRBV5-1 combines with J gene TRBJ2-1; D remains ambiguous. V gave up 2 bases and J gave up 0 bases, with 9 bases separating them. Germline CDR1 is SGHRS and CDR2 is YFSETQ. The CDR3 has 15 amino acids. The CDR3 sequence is CASSFPQSSYNEQFF. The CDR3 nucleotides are TGCGCCAGCAGCTTTCCACAGAGCTCCTACAATGAGCAGTTCTTC.

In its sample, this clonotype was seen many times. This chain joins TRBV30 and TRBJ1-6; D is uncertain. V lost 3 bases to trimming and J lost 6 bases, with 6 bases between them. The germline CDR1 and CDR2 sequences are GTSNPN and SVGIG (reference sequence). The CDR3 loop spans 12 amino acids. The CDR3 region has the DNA TGTGCCTGGAGACAGAGTAATTCACCCCTCCACTTT. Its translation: CAWRQSNSPLHF.

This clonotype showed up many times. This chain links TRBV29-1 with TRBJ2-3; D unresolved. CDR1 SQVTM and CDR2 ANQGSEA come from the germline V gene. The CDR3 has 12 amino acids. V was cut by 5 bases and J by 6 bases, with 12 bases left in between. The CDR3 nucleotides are TGCAGCGTTTCGAAAGGGCCGGATACGCAGTATTTT. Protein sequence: CSVSKGPDTQYF.

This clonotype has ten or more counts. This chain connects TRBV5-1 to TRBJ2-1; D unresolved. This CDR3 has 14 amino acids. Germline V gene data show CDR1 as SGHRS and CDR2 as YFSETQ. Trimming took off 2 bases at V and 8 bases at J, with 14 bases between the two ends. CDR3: CASSFGEPDDEQFF. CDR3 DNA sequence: TGCGCCAGCAGCTTTGGTGAGCCGGACGATGAGCAGTTCTTC. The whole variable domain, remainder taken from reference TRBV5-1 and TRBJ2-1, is KAGVTQTPRYLIKTRGQQVTLSCSPISGHRSVSWYQQTPGQGLQFLFEYFSETQRNKGNFPGRFSGRQFSNSRSEMNVSTLELGDSALYLCASSFGEPDDEQFFGPGTRLTVL.

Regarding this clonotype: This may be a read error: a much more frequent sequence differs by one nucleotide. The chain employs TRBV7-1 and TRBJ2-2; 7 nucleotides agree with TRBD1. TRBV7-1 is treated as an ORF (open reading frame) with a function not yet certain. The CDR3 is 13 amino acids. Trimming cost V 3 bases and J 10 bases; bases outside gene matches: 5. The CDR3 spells CASSSQGGEELFF. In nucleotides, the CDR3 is TGTGCCAGCAGCTCCCAAGGGGGCGAGGAGCTGTTTTTT.

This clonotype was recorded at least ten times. CDR3 residues: CASSGPPGGRQPQHF. CDR3 DNA sequence: TGTGCCAGCAGTGGCCCTCCAGGGGGCCGGCAGCCCCAGCATTTT. The rearrangement uses TRBV2 and TRBJ1-5, with 8 bases matching TRBD1. This CDR3 is built from 15 residues. Germline loops: CDR1 SNHLY, CDR2 FYNNEI. Trimming took 4 bases from V and 7 from J; bases not matched to a gene: 9.

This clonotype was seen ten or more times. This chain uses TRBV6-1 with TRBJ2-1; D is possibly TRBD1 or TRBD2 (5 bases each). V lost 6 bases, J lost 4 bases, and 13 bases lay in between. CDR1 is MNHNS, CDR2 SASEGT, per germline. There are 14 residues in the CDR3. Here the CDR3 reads CASSLGGSYNEQFF. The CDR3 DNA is TGTGCCAGCAGCCTTGGGGGATCATACAATGAGCAGTTCTTC.

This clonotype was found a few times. The DNA of the CDR3 is TGCGCCAGCAGCACTGGGTCTCTAAGCGGTTCACCCCTCCACTTT. Its translation is CASSTGSLSGSPLHF. J is TRBJ1-6 and V is TRBV5-1; D unresolved. Germline V CDR1 and CDR2: SGHRS, YFSETQ. The CDR3 spans 15 residues. With 4 bases removed from V and 9 bases from J, the gap between germline ends came to 17 bases. Full variable domain (missing parts from reference TRBV5-1 and TRBJ1-6): KAGVTQTPRYLIKTRGQQVTLSCSPISGHRSVSWYQQTPGQGLQFLFEYFSETQRNKGNFPGRFSGRQFSNSRSEMNVSTLELGDSALYLCASSTGSLSGSPLHFGNGTRLTVT.

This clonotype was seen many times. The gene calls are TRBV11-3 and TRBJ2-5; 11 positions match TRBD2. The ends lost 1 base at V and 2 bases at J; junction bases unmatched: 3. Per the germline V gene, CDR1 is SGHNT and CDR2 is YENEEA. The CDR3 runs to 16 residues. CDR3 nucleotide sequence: TGTGCCAGCAGCTTAGCCGGGACTAGCGGTCAAGAGACCCAGTACTTC. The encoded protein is CASSLAGTSGQETQYF. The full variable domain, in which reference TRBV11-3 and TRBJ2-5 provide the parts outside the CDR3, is EAGVVQSPRYKIIEKKQPVAFWCNPISGHNTLYWYLQNLGQGPELLIRYENEEAVDDSQLPKDRFSAERLKGVDSTLKIQPAELGDSAVYLCASSLAGTSGQETQYFGPGTRLLVL.

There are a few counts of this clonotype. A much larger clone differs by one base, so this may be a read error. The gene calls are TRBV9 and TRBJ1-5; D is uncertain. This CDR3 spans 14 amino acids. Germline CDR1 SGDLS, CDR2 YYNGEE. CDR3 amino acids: CASSVGGANRPQHF. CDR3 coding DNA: TGTGCCAGCAGCGTAGGAGGAGCGAATCGGCCCCAGCATTTT.

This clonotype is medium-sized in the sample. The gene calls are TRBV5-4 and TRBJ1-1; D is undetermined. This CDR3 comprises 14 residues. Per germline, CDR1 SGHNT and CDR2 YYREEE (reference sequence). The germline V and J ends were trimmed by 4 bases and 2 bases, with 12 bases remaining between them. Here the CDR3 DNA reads TGTGCCAGCAGCCCAGGCTTACTAAACACTGAAGCTTTCTTT. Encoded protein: CASSPGLLNTEAFF.

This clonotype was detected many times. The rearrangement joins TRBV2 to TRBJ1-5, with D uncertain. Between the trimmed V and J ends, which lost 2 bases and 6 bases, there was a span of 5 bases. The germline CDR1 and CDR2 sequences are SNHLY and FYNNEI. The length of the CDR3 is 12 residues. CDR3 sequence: CASSETFQPQHF. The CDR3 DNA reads TGTGCCAGCAGTGAAACATTTCAGCCCCAGCATTTT.

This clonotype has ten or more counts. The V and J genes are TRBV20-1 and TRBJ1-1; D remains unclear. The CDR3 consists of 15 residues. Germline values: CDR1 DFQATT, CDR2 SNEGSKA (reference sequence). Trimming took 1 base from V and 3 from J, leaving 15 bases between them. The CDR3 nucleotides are TGCAGTGCTAGAGGTGAAACTAACCTGGACACTGAAGCTTTCTTT. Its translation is CSARGETNLDTEAFF.

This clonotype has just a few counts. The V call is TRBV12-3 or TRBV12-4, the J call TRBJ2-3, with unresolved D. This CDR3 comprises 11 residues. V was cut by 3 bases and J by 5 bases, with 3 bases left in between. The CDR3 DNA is TGTGCCAGCAGTTTTCGAGATACGCAGTATTTT. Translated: CASSFRDTQYF.

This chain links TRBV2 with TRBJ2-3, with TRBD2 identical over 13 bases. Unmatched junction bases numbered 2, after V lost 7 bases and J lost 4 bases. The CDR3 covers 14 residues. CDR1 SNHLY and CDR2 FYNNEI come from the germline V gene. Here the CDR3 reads CASKLAGGADTQYF. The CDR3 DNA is TGTGCCAGCAAACTAGCGGGAGGGGCAGATACGCAGTATTTT.

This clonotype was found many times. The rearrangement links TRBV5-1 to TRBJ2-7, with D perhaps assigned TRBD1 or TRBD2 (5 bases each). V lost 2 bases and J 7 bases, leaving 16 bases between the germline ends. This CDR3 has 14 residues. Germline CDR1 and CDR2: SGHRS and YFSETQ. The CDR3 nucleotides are TGCGCCAGCAGCTTTAGGGACGTTAAGGGAGAGCAGTACTTC. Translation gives CASSFRDVKGEQYF.

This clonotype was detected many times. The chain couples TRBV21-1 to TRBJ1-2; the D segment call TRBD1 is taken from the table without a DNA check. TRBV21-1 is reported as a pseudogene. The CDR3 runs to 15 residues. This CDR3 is CASSFHPDRDYGYTF. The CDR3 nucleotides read TGTGCCAGCAGCTTTCACCCGGACAGGGACTATGGCTACACCTTC.

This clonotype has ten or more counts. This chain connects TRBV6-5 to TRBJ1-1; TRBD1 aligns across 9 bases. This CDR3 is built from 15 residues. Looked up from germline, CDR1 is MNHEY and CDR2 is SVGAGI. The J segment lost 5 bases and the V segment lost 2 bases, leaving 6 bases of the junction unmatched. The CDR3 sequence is CASSYNRGLGTEAFF. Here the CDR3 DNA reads TGTGCCAGCAGTTACAACAGGGGGCTGGGGACTGAAGCTTTCTTT.

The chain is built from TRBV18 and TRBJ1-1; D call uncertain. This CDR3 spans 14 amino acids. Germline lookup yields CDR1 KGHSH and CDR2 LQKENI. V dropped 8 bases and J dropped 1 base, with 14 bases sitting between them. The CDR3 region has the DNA TGTGCCAGCACGCTTACCGGCGGGAACACTGAAGCTTTCTTT. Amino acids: CASTLTGGNTEAFF.

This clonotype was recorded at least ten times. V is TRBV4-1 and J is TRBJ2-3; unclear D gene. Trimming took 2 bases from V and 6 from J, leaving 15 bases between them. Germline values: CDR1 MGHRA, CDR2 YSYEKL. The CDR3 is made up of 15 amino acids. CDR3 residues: CASSQSRSMSDTQYF. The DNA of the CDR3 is TGCGCCAGCAGCCAAAGCCGTAGCATGTCCGATACGCAGTATTTT.

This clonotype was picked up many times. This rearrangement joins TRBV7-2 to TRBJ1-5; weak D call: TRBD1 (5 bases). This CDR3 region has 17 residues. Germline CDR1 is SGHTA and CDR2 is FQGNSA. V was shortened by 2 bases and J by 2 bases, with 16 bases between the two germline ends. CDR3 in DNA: TGTGCCAGCAGCTTAAGGGGTGGAAGCGGAGGCAATCAGCCCCAGCATTTT. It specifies CASSLRGGSGGNQPQHF.

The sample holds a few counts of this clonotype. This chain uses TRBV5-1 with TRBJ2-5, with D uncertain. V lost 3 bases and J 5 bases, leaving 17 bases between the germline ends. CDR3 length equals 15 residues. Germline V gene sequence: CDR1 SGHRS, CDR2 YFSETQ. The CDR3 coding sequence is TGCGCCAGCAGCTCGCAATCAGGTTTCGGGGAGACCCAGTACTTC. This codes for CASSSQSGFGETQYF.

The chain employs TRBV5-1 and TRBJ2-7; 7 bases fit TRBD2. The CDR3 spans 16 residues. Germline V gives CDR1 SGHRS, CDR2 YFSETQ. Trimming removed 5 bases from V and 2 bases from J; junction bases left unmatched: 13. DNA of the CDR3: TGCGCCAGCAGAACCACAAGCGGGGCAAGGACCTACGAGCAGTACTTC. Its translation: CASRTTSGARTYEQYF.

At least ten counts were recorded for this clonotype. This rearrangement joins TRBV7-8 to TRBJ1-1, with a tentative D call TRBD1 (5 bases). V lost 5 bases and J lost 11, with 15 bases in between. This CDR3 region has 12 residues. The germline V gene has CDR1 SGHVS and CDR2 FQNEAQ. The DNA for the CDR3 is TGTGCCAGCAGCACCAGAGGGGACGAGGCTTTCTTT. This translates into CASSTRGDEAFF.

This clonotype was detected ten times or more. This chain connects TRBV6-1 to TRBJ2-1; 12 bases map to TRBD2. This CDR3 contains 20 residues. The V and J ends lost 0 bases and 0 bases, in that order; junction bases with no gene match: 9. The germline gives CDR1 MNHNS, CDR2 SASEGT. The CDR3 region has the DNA TGTGCCAGCAGTGAAGCAGACCTAGCGGGAGGGCCCAACTCCTACAATGAGCAGTTCTTC. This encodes CASSEADLAGGPNSYNEQFF.

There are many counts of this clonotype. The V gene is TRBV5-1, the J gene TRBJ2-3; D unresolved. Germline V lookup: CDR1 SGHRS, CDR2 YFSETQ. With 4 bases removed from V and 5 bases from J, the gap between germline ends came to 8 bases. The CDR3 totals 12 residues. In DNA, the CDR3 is TGCGCCAGCAGCACCCTGCGAGATACGCAGTATTTT. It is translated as CASSTLRDTQYF.